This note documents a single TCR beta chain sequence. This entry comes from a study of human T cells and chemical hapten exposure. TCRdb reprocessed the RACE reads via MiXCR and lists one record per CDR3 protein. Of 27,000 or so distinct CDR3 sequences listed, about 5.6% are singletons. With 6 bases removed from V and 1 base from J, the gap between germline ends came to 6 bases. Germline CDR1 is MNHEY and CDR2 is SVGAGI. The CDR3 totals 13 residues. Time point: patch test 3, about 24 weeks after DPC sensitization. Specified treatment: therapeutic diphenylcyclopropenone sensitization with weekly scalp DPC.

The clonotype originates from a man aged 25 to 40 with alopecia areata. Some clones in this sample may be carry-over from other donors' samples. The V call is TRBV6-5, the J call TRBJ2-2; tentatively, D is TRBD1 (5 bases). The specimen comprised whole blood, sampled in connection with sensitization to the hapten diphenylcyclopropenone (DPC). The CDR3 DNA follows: TGTGCCAGCAGAGGGGTGAACACCGGGGAGCTGTTTTTT. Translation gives CASRGVNTGELFF.